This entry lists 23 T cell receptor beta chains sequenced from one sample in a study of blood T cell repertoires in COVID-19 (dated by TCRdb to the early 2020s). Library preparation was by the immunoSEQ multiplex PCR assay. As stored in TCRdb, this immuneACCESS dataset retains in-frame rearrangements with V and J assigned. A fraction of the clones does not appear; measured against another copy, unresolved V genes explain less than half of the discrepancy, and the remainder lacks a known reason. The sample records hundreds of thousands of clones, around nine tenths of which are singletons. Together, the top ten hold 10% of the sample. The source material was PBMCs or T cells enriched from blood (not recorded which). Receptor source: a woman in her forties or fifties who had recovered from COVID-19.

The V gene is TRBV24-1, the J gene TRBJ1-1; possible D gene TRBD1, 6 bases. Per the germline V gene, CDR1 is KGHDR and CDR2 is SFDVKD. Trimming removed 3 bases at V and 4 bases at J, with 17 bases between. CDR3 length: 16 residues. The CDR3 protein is CATSDPQGKDGTEAFF. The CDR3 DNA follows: TGTGCCACCAGTGATCCCCAGGGGAAGGATGGCACTGAAGCTTTCTTT.

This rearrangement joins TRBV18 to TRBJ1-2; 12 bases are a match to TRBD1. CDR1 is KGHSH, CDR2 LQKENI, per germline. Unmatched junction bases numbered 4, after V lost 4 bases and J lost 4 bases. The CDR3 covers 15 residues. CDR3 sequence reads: CASSLGQGAPYGYTF. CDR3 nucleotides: TGTGCCAGCTCACTGGGACAGGGGGCCCCCTATGGCTACACCTTC.

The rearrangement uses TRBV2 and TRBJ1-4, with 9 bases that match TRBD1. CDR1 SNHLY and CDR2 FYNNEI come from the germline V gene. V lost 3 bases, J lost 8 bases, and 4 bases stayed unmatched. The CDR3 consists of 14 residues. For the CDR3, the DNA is TGTGCCAGCAGTGATCGACAGGGGGGCGAAAAACTGTTTTTT. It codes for CASSDRQGGEKLFF.

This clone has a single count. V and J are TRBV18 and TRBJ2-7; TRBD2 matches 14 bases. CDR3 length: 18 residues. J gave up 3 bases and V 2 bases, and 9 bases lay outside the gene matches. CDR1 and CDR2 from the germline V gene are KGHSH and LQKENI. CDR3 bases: TGTGCCAGCTCACCATCTCAATCCGGGACTAGCGGGGGCTACGAGCAGTACTTC. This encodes CASSPSQSGTSGGYEQYF. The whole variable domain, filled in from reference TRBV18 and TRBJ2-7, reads NAGVMQNPRHLVRRRGQEARLRCSPMKGHSHVYWYRQLPEEGLKFMVYLQKENIIDESGMPKERFSAEFPKEGPSILRIQQVVRGDSAAYFCASSPSQSGTSGGYEQYFGPGTRLTVT.

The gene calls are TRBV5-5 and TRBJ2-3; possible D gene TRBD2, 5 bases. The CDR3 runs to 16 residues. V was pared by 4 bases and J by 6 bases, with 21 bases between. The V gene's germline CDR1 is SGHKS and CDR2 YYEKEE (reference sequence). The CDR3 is CASSPSSLRTGDTQYF. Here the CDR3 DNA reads TGTGCCAGCAGCCCGTCTAGCCTACGGACGGGCGATACGCAGTATTTT.

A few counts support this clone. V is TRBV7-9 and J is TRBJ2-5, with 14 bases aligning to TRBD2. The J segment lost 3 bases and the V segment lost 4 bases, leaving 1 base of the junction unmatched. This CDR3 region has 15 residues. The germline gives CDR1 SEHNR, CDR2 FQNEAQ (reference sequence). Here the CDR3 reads CASSSGLAGEETQYF. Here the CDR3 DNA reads TGTGCCAGCAGCTCGGGACTAGCGGGAGAAGAGACCCAGTACTTC.

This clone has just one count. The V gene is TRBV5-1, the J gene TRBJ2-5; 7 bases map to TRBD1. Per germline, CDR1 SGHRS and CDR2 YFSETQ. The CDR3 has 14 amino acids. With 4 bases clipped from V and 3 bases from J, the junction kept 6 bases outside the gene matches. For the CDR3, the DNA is TGCGCCAGCAGCCAGGGGGACGCTAAAGAGACCCAGTACTTC. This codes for CASSQGDAKETQYF.

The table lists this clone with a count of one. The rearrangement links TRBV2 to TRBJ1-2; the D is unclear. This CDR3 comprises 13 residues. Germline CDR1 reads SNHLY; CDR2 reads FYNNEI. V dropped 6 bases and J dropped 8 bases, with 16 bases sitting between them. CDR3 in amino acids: CASSGMEAVGYTF. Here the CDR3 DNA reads TGTGCCAGCAGCGGCATGGAGGCAGTAGGCTACACCTTC.

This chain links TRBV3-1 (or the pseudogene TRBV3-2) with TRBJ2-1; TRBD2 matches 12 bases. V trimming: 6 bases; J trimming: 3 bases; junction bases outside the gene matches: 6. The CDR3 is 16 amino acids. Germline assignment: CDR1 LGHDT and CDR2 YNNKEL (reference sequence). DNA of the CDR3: TGTGCCAGCAGGCGGACTAGCGGGGTCAACTACAATGAGCAGTTCTTC. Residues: CASRRTSGVNYNEQFF.

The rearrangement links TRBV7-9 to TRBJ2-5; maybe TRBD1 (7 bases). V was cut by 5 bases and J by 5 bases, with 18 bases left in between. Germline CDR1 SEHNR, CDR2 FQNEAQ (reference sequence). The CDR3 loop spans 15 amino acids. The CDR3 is CASSRGTVSRETQYF. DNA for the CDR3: TGTGCCAGCAGCCGCGGGACAGTTAGTCGGGAGACCCAGTACTTC.

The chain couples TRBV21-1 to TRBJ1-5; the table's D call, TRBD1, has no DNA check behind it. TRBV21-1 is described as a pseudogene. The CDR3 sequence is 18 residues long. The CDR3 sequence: CASTTDAETPYSNQPQHF. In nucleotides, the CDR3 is TGTGCCAGCACCACGGATGCCGAGACACCCTATAGCAATCAGCCCCAGCATTTT.

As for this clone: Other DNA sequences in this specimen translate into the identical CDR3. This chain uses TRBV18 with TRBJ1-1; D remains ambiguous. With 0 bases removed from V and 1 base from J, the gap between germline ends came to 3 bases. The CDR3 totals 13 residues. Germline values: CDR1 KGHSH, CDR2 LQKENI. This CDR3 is CASSPPQNTEAFF. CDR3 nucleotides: TGTGCCAGCTCACCACCTCAGAACACTGAAGCTTTCTTT.

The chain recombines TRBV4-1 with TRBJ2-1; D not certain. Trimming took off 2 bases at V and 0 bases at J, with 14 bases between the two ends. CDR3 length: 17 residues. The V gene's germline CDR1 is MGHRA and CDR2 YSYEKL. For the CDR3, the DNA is TGCGCCAGCAGCCAACCCCCCCGGGTGAGCTCCTACAATGAGCAGTTCTTC. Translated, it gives CASSQPPRVSSYNEQFF.

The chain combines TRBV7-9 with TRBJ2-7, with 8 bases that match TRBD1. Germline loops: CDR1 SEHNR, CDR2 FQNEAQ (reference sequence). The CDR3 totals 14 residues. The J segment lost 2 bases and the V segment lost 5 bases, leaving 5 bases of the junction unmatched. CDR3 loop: CASSRLTGAYEQYF. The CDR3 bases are TGTGCCAGCAGCCGTCTGACAGGGGCCTACGAGCAGTACTTC.

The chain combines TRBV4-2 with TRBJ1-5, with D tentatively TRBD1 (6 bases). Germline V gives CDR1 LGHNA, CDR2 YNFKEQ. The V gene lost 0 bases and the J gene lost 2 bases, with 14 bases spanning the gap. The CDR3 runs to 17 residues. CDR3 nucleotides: TGTGCCAGCAGCCAAGATTTAGGGGGGGTGGGCAATCAGCCCCAGCATTTT. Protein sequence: CASSQDLGGVGNQPQHF.

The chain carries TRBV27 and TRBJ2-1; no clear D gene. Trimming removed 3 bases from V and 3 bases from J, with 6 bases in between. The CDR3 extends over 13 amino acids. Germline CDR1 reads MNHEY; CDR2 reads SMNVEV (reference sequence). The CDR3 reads CASSFPNYNEQFF. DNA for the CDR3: TGTGCCAGCAGTTTCCCTAACTACAATGAGCAGTTCTTC.

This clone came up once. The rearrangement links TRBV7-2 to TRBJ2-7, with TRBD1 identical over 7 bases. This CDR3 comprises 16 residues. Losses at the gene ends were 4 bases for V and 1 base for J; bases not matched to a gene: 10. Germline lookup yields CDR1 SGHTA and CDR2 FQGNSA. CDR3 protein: CASSSQPQGVSYEQYF. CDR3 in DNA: TGTGCCAGCAGCTCACAGCCGCAGGGGGTTTCCTACGAGCAGTACTTC.

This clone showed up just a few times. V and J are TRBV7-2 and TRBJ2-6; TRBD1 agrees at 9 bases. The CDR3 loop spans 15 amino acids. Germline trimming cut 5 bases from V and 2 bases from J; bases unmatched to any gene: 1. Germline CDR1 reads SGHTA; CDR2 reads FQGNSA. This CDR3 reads CASSRDRAGANVLTF. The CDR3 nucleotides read TGTGCCAGCAGCAGGGACAGGGCTGGGGCCAACGTCCTGACTTTC.

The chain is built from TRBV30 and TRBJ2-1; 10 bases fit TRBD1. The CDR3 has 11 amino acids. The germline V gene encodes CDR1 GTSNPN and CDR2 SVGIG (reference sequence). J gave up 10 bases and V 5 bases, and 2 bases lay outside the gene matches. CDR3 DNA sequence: TGTGCCTGGGACAGGGGGCTAGAGCAGTTCTTC. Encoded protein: CAWDRGLEQFF.

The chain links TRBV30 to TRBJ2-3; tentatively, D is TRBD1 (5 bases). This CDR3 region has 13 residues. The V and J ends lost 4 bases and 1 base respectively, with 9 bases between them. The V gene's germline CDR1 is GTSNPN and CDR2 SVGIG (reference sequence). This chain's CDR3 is CAWTRERTDTQYF. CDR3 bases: TGTGCCTGGACCAGGGAACGCACAGATACGCAGTATTTT.

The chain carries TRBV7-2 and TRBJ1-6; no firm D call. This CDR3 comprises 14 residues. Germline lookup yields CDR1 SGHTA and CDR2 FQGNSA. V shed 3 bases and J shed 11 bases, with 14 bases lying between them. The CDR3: CASSFPFEAAPLHF. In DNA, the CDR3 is TGTGCCAGCAGCTTCCCTTTTGAGGCCGCACCCCTCCACTTT.

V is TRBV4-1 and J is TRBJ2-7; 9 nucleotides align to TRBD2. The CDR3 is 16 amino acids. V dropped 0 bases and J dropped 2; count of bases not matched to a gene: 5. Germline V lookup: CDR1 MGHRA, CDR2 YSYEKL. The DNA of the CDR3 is TGCGCCAGCAGCCAAGAGGATAGCGGGGGAACCTACGAGCAGTACTTC. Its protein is CASSQEDSGGTYEQYF.

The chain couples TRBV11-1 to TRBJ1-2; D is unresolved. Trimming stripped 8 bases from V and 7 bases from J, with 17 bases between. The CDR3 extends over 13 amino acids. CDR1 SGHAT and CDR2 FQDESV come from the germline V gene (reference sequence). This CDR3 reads CASLPVSGGGYTF. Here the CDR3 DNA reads TGTGCCAGCCTACCGGTTTCAGGAGGTGGCTACACCTTC.